These 30 T cell receptor beta chains were all obtained from the same sample, sequenced in a study of T cells in localized non-small cell lung cancer. Only in-frame clones appear in the TCRdb table, and some are missing; sequencing was by immunoSEQ multiplex PCR. The profile shows approximately 26,000 clones, 75% to 90% of them singletons. The sample was peripheral blood, taken before any cancer treatment. These receptors all stem from a woman between 35 and 70 years old with stage I lung adenocarcinoma.

The rearrangement uses TRBV6-1 and TRBJ2-1; TRBD2 aligns across 13 bases. J lost 7 bases, V lost 8 bases, and 2 bases had no gene match. Germline V CDR1 and CDR2: MNHNS, SASEGT. The CDR3 loop spans 13 amino acids. The CDR3 nucleotides read TGTGCCAGCGAGACTAGCGGGGGGAATGAGCAGTTCTTC. Translated, it gives CASETSGGNEQFF.

This sequence joins TRBV7-9 and TRBJ1-2; 9 nucleotides align to TRBD1. The CDR3 runs 16 residues. Germline trimming cut 5 bases from V and 0 bases from J; bases unmatched to any gene: 7. CDR1 is SEHNR, CDR2 FQNEAQ, per germline (reference sequence). DNA for the CDR3: TGTGCCAGCAGCATAACAGGGGGCGCCTCTAACTATGGCTACACCTTC. Its protein product is CASSITGGASNYGYTF. Supplemented by reference TRBV7-9 and TRBJ1-2, the full variable domain reads DTGVSQNPRHKITKRGQNVTFRCDPISEHNRLYWYRQTLGQGPEFLTYFQNEAQLEKSRLLSDRFSAERPKGSFSTLEIQRTEQGDSAMYLCASSITGGASNYGYTFGSGTRLTVV.

The chain combines TRBV7-6 with TRBJ2-5; D may be TRBD1 or TRBD2 (6 bases each). Trimming took 2 bases from V and 9 from J, leaving 19 bases between them. The CDR3 sequence is 15 residues long. Germline V gives CDR1 SGHVS, CDR2 FNYEAQ. The CDR3 loop is CASSLFAGEDKSQYF. CDR3 nucleotide sequence: TGTGCCAGCAGCTTATTCGCAGGGGAGGATAAGTCCCAGTACTTC.

This chain connects TRBV7-9 to TRBJ2-7; D remains unclear. There are 11 residues in the CDR3. V was trimmed by 3 bases and J by 7 bases, leaving 7 bases between them. Germline CDR1 SEHNR, CDR2 FQNEAQ (reference sequence). The DNA for the CDR3 is TGTGCCAGCAGCTTCAAGGGTGAGCAGTACTTC. The encoded protein is CASSFKGEQYF.

The chain links TRBV7-2 to TRBJ1-1; a possible D gene is TRBD1 (5 bases). Germline CDR1 is SGHTA and CDR2 is FQGNSA. This CDR3 has 15 residues. V dropped 1 base and J dropped 1 base, with 10 bases sitting between them. The CDR3 DNA sequence: TGTGCCAGCAGCTTAGTTGGGACCTCGAACACTGAAGCTTTCTTT. Translation gives CASSLVGTSNTEAFF. Using reference TRBV7-2 and TRBJ1-1 for the parts outside the CDR3, the full variable domain is GAGVSQSPSNKVTEKGKDVELRCDPISGHTALYWYRQSLGQGLEFLIYFQGNSAPDKSGLPSDRFSAERTGGSVSTLTIQRTQQEDSAVYLCASSLVGTSNTEAFFGQGTRLTVV.

The V call is TRBV30, the J call TRBJ1-1, with a tentative D call TRBD1 (6 bases). Trimming removed 3 bases at V and 7 bases at J, with 27 bases between. Germline V CDR1 and CDR2: GTSNPN, SVGIG (reference sequence). The CDR3 has 17 amino acids. CDR3 sequence (DNA): TGTGCCTGGAGGGGGGCCCAAGGCCTCAGGGGTCGGGGTGAAGCTTTCTTT. Translating gives CAWRGAQGLRGRGEAFF.

This clone has only a few counts. The J gene is TRBJ1-1, the V gene TRBV30; D is ambiguous. V lost 3 bases and J 5 bases, leaving 13 bases between the germline ends. Germline lookup yields CDR1 GTSNPN and CDR2 SVGIG (reference sequence). The CDR3 covers 13 residues. Here the CDR3 reads CAWRVPGRTEAFF. The CDR3 DNA follows: TGTGCCTGGAGGGTTCCCGGGAGGACTGAAGCTTTCTTT. The whole variable domain, remainder taken from reference TRBV30 and TRBJ1-1, is SQTIHQWPATLVQPVGSPLSLECTVEGTSNPNLYWYRQAAGRGLQLLFYSVGIGQISSEVPQNLSASRPQDRQFILSSKKLLLSDSGFYLCAWRVPGRTEAFFGQGTRLTVV.

This clone appeared a single time. The chain employs TRBV7-6 and TRBJ2-1; D uncertain. V dropped 5 bases and J dropped 7 bases, with 15 bases sitting between them. Germline-derived CDR1 and CDR2 are SGHVS and FNYEAQ. This CDR3 region has 14 residues. CDR3 sequence: CASSIEAAVNEQFF. In nucleotides, the CDR3 is TGTGCCAGCAGCATCGAGGCAGCCGTTAATGAGCAGTTCTTC. Full variable domain (missing parts from reference TRBV7-6 and TRBJ2-1): GAGVSQSPRYKVTKRGQDVALRCDPISGHVSLYWYRQALGQGPEFLTYFNYEAQQDKSGLPNDRFSAERPEGSISTLTIQRTEQRDSAMYRCASSIEAAVNEQFFGPGTRLTVL.

The J gene is TRBJ2-1, the V gene TRBV13, with 8 bases matching TRBD2. Germline assignment: CDR1 PRHDT and CDR2 FYEKMQ (reference sequence). V was pared by 2 bases and J by 7 bases, with 7 bases of the junction left unmatched. This CDR3 spans 15 amino acids. CDR3 protein: CASSLRAGGWNEQFF. CDR3 bases: TGTGCCAGCAGCTTAAGGGCGGGGGGTTGGAATGAGCAGTTCTTC.

In DNA form, the CDR3 reads TGTGCCAGCAGCTCGGACAGGGTGGGGGAGCTGTTTTTT. As protein: CASSSDRVGELFF. The rearrangement links TRBV5-8 to TRBJ2-2; 8 bases are a match to TRBD1. Trimming removed 3 bases from V and 8 bases from J; junction bases left unmatched: 3. Germline-derived CDR1 and CDR2 are SGHTS and YDEGEE. This CDR3 comprises 13 residues.

This chain links TRBV7-6 with TRBJ1-4; D not resolved. The CDR3 is made up of 11 amino acids. CDR1 and CDR2 from the germline V gene are SGHVS and FNYEAQ. V lost 7 bases, J lost 8 bases, and 8 bases lay in between. This CDR3 reads CASIATEKLFF. The CDR3 nucleotides are TGTGCCAGCATCGCCACGGAAAAACTGTTTTTT.

The chain carries TRBV10-3 and TRBJ2-1; TRBD2 agrees at 9 bases. The CDR3 is 15 amino acids. Germline values: CDR1 ENHRY, CDR2 SYGVKD. V lost 3 bases and J lost 5; bases outside the gene matches: 5. DNA for the CDR3: TGTGCCATCAGTGACCTAGCGGGGTATGACAATGAGCAGTTCTTC. Its protein product is CAISDLAGYDNEQFF.

The chain joins TRBV4-3 to TRBJ2-7; D is undetermined. From germline, CDR1 is LGHNA and CDR2 YSLEER. The CDR3 is 15 residues long. V was pared by 5 bases and J by 1 base, with 15 bases between. The chain's CDR3 is CASSVEAAASYEQYF. The CDR3, as DNA: TGCGCCAGCAGCGTTGAAGCAGCCGCATCCTACGAGCAGTACTTC.

In DNA form, the CDR3 reads TGTGCCAGTAGTATACTTCCGCTCCGGGGGAATCAGCCCCAGCATTTT. Its translation is CASSILPLRGNQPQHF. The V and J genes are TRBV19 and TRBJ1-5, with TRBD1 as a possible D gene (5 bases). The CDR3 is made up of 16 amino acids. Germline values: CDR1 LNHDA, CDR2 SQIVND (reference sequence). Trimming removed 2 bases at V and 4 bases at J, with 15 bases between.

The V and J genes are TRBV2 and TRBJ2-4; 9 nucleotides align to TRBD2. J was trimmed by 0 bases and V by 7 bases; bases with no gene match: 7. CDR1 and CDR2 (germline): SNHLY, FYNNEI. CDR3 size: 16 residues. In DNA form, the CDR3 reads TGTGCCAGCACCTTAGCGGGGGATCTAGCCAAAAACATTCAGTACTTC. It yields the protein CASTLAGDLAKNIQYF.

The rearrangement joins TRBV18 to TRBJ1-2; D might be TRBD1 (5 bases). Germline loops: CDR1 KGHSH, CDR2 LQKENI. The germline V and J ends were trimmed by 6 bases and 0 bases, with 8 bases remaining between them. The CDR3 spans 13 residues. The CDR3 DNA reads as TGTGCCAGCTCGGGGACCGCTAACTATGGCTACACCTTC. Its translation is CASSGTANYGYTF.

The chain recombines TRBV7-9 with TRBJ2-7; 7 nucleotides agree with TRBD1. V trimming: 4 bases; J trimming: 3 bases; junction bases outside the gene matches: 3. Germline V gene data show CDR1 as SEHNR and CDR2 as FQNEAQ (reference sequence). The CDR3 is 13 residues long. CDR3 sequence (DNA): TGTGCCAGCAGCTCGACAGGGTTCTACGAGCAGTACTTC. This sequence encodes CASSSTGFYEQYF.

This clone was observed a single time. The gene calls are TRBV7-6 and TRBJ2-3; TRBD2 is a possible D gene (6 bases). Germline assignment: CDR1 SGHVS and CDR2 FNYEAQ. This CDR3 is built from 15 residues. V lost 5 bases to trimming and J lost 2 bases, with 14 bases between them. The DNA of the CDR3 is TGTGCCAGCAGCCTATCCTGGACTAACACAGATACGCAGTATTTT. It specifies CASSLSWTNTDTQYF.

The gene calls are TRBV7-2 and TRBJ2-5, with 7 bases matching TRBD1. This CDR3 comprises 14 residues. Trimming cost V 5 bases and J 2 bases; bases outside gene matches: 5. Germline CDR1 reads SGHTA; CDR2 reads FQGNSA. The CDR3 here is CASSQAGGQETQYF. CDR3 in DNA: TGTGCCAGCAGCCAAGCAGGGGGTCAAGAGACCCAGTACTTC.

This chain uses TRBV6-6 with TRBJ2-5; 8 bases agree with TRBD1. The CDR3 is 14 residues long. J was trimmed by 5 bases and V by 2 bases; bases with no gene match: 4. Germline-derived CDR1 and CDR2 are MNHNY and SVGAGI (reference sequence). The CDR3 reads CASSYPGGGETQYF. The CDR3 nucleotides read TGTGCCAGCAGTTACCCAGGGGGCGGGGAGACCCAGTACTTC.

This chain uses TRBV15 with TRBJ2-7, with 7 bases that match TRBD1. This CDR3 spans 14 amino acids. Looked up from germline, CDR1 is LNHNV and CDR2 is YYDKDF (reference sequence). The V segment lost 5 bases and the J segment 0 bases; nucleotides outside the gene matches: 4. CDR3 sequence: CATSGDSSSYEQYF. CDR3 bases: TGTGCCACCAGCGGGGACAGTAGCTCCTACGAGCAGTACTTC.

This chain uses TRBV6-6 with TRBJ1-3; D remains unclear. With 6 bases removed from V and 7 bases from J, the gap between germline ends came to 19 bases. This CDR3 is built from 15 residues. Germline CDR1 and CDR2: MNHNY and SVGAGI (reference sequence). As DNA, the CDR3 is TGTGCCAGCAGCCTGGGGAATCCCTACGGGAACACCATATATTTT. Its translation is CASSLGNPYGNTIYF.

The chain uses TRBV30 and TRBJ2-7; TRBD1 is a possible D gene (5 bases). Germline V gives CDR1 GTSNPN, CDR2 SVGIG (reference sequence). The CDR3 consists of 12 residues. V gave up 3 bases and J gave up 4 bases, with 10 bases separating them. CDR3 loop: CAWSADRYEQYF. The DNA for the CDR3 is TGTGCCTGGAGCGCCGACAGATACGAGCAGTACTTC. The variable domain in full, completed from reference TRBV30 and TRBJ2-7, reads SQTIHQWPATLVQPVGSPLSLECTVEGTSNPNLYWYRQAAGRGLQLLFYSVGIGQISSEVPQNLSASRPQDRQFILSSKKLLLSDSGFYLCAWSADRYEQYFGPGTRLTVT.

The V call is TRBV19, the J call TRBJ2-5, with 8 bases matching TRBD2. Germline CDR1 and CDR2: LNHDA and SQIVND (reference sequence). This CDR3 contains 14 residues. With V trimmed by 3 bases and J by 5 bases, 5 bases remained unmatched. In DNA form, the CDR3 reads TGTGCCAGTAGTATCCCGGGGGGGTATGAGACCCAGTACTTC. Its translation is CASSIPGGYETQYF.

This rearrangement joins TRBV19 to TRBJ1-5; a weak D match, TRBD1 (5 bases). The CDR3 spans 13 residues. Trimming shortened V by 11 bases and J by 5 bases, and 16 bases separated the two germline ends. Germline V lookup: CDR1 LNHDA, CDR2 SQIVND (reference sequence). The CDR3 DNA sequence: TGTGCCTCCTCGGCAGGGAGGGATCAGCCCCAGCATTTT. This encodes CASSAGRDQPQHF.

The chain uses TRBV7-2 and TRBJ1-1, with D possibly being TRBD1 (5 bases). Trimming took off 4 bases at V and 0 bases at J, with 15 bases between the two ends. This CDR3 spans 16 amino acids. The germline V gene encodes CDR1 SGHTA and CDR2 FQGNSA. CDR3 DNA sequence: TGTGCCAGCAGCTCGAACCCCGGGACGGTGAACACTGAAGCTTTCTTT. Amino acids: CASSSNPGTVNTEAFF.

The chain recombines TRBV29-1 with TRBJ2-1; 8 bases line up with TRBD2. This CDR3 region has 17 residues. CDR1 SQVTM and CDR2 ANQGSEA come from the germline V gene. Trimming took 3 bases from V and 0 from J; bases not matched to a gene: 10. CDR3 in DNA: TGCAGCGTTGAGAATAGCGGGGATTCTAGCTCCTACAATGAGCAGTTCTTC. Protein product: CSVENSGDSSSYNEQFF.

This rearrangement joins TRBV19 to TRBJ2-5; maybe TRBD2 (6 bases). CDR1 and CDR2 from the germline V gene are LNHDA and SQIVND (reference sequence). CDR3 length: 14 amino acids. Trimming removed 6 bases at V and 4 bases at J, with 15 bases between. The CDR3 is CASSPQRAGETQYF. CDR3 DNA sequence: TGTGCCAGTAGCCCACAGCGGGCTGGAGAGACCCAGTACTTC.

The V and J genes are TRBV5-1 and TRBJ1-1; D is undetermined. V lost 0 bases to trimming and J lost 1 base, with 4 bases between them. Germline CDR1 is SGHRS and CDR2 is YFSETQ. CDR3 size: 13 residues. CDR3 loop: CASSLEGNTEAFF. Here the CDR3 DNA reads TGCGCCAGCAGCTTGGAGGGGAACACTGAAGCTTTCTTT.

The chain employs TRBV4-3 and TRBJ2-5; 8 nucleotides align to TRBD2. The V and J ends lost 0 bases and 5 bases, in that order; junction bases with no gene match: 8. Germline CDR1 and CDR2: LGHNA and YSLEER. This CDR3 is 16 amino acids long. CDR3 sequence reads: CASSQDLSGGGETQYF. In nucleotides, the CDR3 is TGCGCCAGCAGCCAAGATCTCAGCGGGGGAGGGGAGACCCAGTACTTC.